This T cell receptor beta chain was documented in a study of shared clonotypes between healthy human individuals. To note about this clone: Its antigen is undetermined.

The protocol was immunoSEQ multiplex PCR, while the TCRdb copy is restricted to in-frame clones and leaves out a portion. The sample holds about 190,000 clones; approximately 70% are singletons and the top ten take about 9.4%. Points from the study as a whole: The sampled material consisted only of blood, and tissue repertoires are likely to differ.

Negatively enriched CD4+ T cells were divided by CD45RA into naive and memory. Material for sequencing was memory CD4+ T cells sorted from blood. Subset of the sample: CD45RA-negative fraction. The clonotype was recovered from a man younger than 40 in good health.

The CDR3 region has the DNA TGTGCCAGCTCTGAGGGATCCCTCTACGAGCAGTACTTC. Translation: CASSEGSLYEQYF. V usage is TRBV18 and J usage is TRBJ2-7, with D possibly being TRBD2 (5 bases). Germline V lookup: CDR1 KGHSH, CDR2 LQKENI. The CDR3 consists of 13 residues. With 6 bases removed from V and 3 bases from J, the gap between germline ends came to 12 bases.